The source of this TCR beta chain is a study of cytomegalovirus exposure and HLA in healthy donors. Study-level points and caveats: Some segments of the V type, notably TRBV6-2 and TRBV6-3, were excluded as indistinguishable. In a later analysis, 15,000 to 20,000 TCR beta sequences were associated with HLA alleles at 0.05 false discovery rate. In an earlier analysis, productive rearrangement rates for most beta V segments clustered near 87% or 30%.

Germline loops: CDR1 MNHEY, CDR2 SVGAGI. The CDR3 contains 13 residues. V was shortened by 2 bases and J by 0 bases, with 4 bases between the two germline ends. At sampling all donors were nominally healthy, likely with unrecorded immune exposures. PCR employed 60 Vbeta and 13 Jbeta primers. Data came from immunoSEQ multiplex PCR; TCRdb stores just in-frame clones and leaves some out. Among some 80,000 clones listed, around 79% were seen once. A note on this clone: Its antigen is currently unknown.

The chain uses TRBV6-5 and TRBJ1-2, with D hard to call. Sequencing input: PBMCs. The TCR sequence derives from a man younger than 35 in good health and CMV-seropositive. CDR3 loop: CASSYRANYGYTF. CDR3 coding DNA: TGTGCCAGCAGTTACCGGGCTAACTATGGCTACACCTTC.